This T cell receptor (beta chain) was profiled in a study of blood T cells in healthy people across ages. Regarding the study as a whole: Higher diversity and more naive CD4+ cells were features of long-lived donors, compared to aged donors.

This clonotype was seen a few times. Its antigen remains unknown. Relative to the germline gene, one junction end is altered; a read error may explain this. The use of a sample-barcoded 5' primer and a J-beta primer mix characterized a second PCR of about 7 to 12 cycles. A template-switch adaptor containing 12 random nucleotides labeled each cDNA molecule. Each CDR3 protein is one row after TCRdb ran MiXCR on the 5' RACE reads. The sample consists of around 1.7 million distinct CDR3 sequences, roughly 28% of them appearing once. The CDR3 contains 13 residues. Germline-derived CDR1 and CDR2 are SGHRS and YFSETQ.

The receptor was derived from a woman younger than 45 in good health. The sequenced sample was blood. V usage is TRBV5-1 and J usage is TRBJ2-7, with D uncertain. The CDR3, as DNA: TGCGCCAGCCAGGACGCTATCTCCTACGGGCAGTACTTC. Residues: CASQDAISYGQYF.